These 9 T cell receptor beta chains share one sample of origin, sequenced in a study of graft-versus-host responses after intestinal transplantation. Libraries were prepared by immunoSEQ multiplex PCR; TCRdb keeps only in-frame clonotypes and omits some of them. The sample has more than 70,000 clones; roughly 80% are singletons. No cognate antigen is known for these TCRs. The sample in question was unstimulated CD4+ T cells sorted from spleen or lymph node cells, obtained before intestinal transplant. The receptors were gathered from a human donor who received an intestinal transplant.

The chain couples TRBV6-5 to TRBJ1-1, with 9 bases aligning to TRBD1. The length of the CDR3 is 14 residues. The germline V gene has CDR1 MNHEY and CDR2 SVGAGI. V lost 5 bases, J lost 4 bases, and 5 bases stayed unmatched. The CDR3 region has the DNA TGTGCCAGCAGTCAACAGGGGGCAGGCACTGAAGCTTTCTTT. This encodes CASSQQGAGTEAFF.

The chain joins TRBV2 to TRBJ1-6; 8 bases are a match to TRBD1. The CDR3 runs to 14 residues. V shed 6 bases, J shed 7 bases, and the junction held 5 bases outside the gene matches. Germline CDR1 and CDR2: SNHLY and FYNNEI. The CDR3 DNA follows: TGTGCCAGCAGCGGACAGGGCCTCAATTCACCCCTCCACTTT. Its translation: CASSGQGLNSPLHF.

V and J are TRBV19 and TRBJ2-1, with D possibly TRBD2 on 5 matching bases. V lost 10 bases and J lost 4, with 11 bases in between. The CDR3 length is 12 residues. Germline V gene data show CDR1 as LNHDA and CDR2 as SQIVND (reference sequence). The CDR3 sequence is CATRRRYNEQFF. The CDR3 DNA reads TGTGCCACTCGGCGGAGGTACAATGAGCAGTTCTTC.

This clone was picked up a small number of times. The V gene is TRBV5-4, the J gene TRBJ1-4, with a tentative D call TRBD1 (6 bases). Germline lookup yields CDR1 SGHNT and CDR2 YYREEE (reference sequence). The ends were cut back, 2 bases at V and 3 bases at J, with 8 bases in the middle. This CDR3 is 14 amino acids long. The CDR3 reads CASSLQGPNEKLFF. The CDR3 DNA follows: TGTGCCAGCAGCTTACAGGGACCTAATGAAAAACTGTTTTTT.

The chain recombines TRBV7-8 with TRBJ2-7; TRBD2 matches 7 bases. The CDR3 length is 14 residues. Per the germline V gene, CDR1 is SGHVS and CDR2 is FQNEAQ. The trim removed 0 bases at V and 6 bases at J, leaving 5 bases unmatched. The CDR3 sequence: CASSLAGGPGEQYF. DNA for the CDR3: TGTGCCAGCAGCTTAGCGGGAGGGCCGGGCGAGCAGTACTTC.

In its sample, this clone was seen once. The J gene is TRBJ2-1, the V gene TRBV5-1, with TRBD2 matching over 11 bases. The CDR3 sequence is 16 residues long. Germline loops: CDR1 SGHRS, CDR2 YFSETQ. V shed 0 bases, J shed 5 bases, and the junction held 4 bases outside the gene matches. The CDR3 is CASSLALAGGNNEQFF. The CDR3 DNA reads TGCGCCAGCAGCTTGGCGCTAGCGGGGGGTAACAATGAGCAGTTCTTC.

In this sample, this clone turned up a few times. The rearrangement joins TRBV27 to TRBJ2-7; TRBD1 aligns across 10 bases. The CDR3 extends over 13 amino acids. Trimming at V came to 3 bases and at J to 13 bases, leaving 9 bases not matched to a gene. From germline, CDR1 is MNHEY and CDR2 SMNVEV (reference sequence). CDR3 amino acids: CASSFSGTGVIYF. CDR3 nucleotide sequence: TGTGCCAGCAGTTTTTCCGGGACAGGGGTAATCTACTTC.

The chain links TRBV6-5 to TRBJ1-2, with 7 bases matching TRBD1. From germline, CDR1 is MNHEY and CDR2 SVGAGI. V gave up 2 bases and J gave up 4 bases; unmatched junction bases: 10. This CDR3 is 16 amino acids long. CDR3 in amino acids: CASSYTLLGQAYGYTF. The CDR3 DNA reads TGTGCCAGCAGTTACACCCTTCTCGGACAGGCCTATGGCTACACCTTC.

The CDR3 is CAWSTGKVNEKLFF. DNA of the CDR3: TGTGCCTGGAGTACAGGGAAAGTAAATGAAAAACTGTTTTTT. V usage is TRBV30 and J usage is TRBJ1-4, with a tentative D call TRBD1 (6 bases). Trimming cost V 2 bases and J 5 bases, with 12 bases left between them. Germline V gene lookup returns CDR1 GTSNPN and CDR2 SVGIG (reference sequence). This CDR3 is built from 14 residues.